This entry lists 24 T cell receptor beta chains sequenced from one sample in a study of post-analysis software for immune sequencing data. Study-level points and caveats: Higher frequency in patients than in controls was seen for five TRBV segments, with TRBV5-6, TRBV5-1 and TRBV20-1 among them.

TCR beta cDNA libraries had unique molecular identifiers. TCRdb fed the PCR reads into MiXCR, producing one record per CDR3 protein. The data contain fewer than 700,000 distinct CDR3 sequences, 44% of them singletons. Their cognate antigens are unknown. Input material: blood. The receptors here all came from a girl aged 10 to 17 with multiple sclerosis.

This clonotype turned up a few times. The rearrangement links TRBV5-1 to TRBJ1-1, with D maybe TRBD1 (5 bases). V gave up 4 bases and J gave up 4 bases, with 14 bases separating them. This CDR3 comprises 14 residues. Germline V gives CDR1 SGHRS, CDR2 YFSETQ. In nucleotides, the CDR3 is TGCGCCAGCAGCCTGGGACGGGGGGGCACTGAAGCTTTCTTT. This codes for CASSLGRGGTEAFF.

This chain uses TRBV24-1 with TRBJ2-1; D gene ambiguous. CDR1 and CDR2 (germline): KGHDR, SFDVKD. The V end was cut by 2 bases, the J end by 10 bases, with 17 bases between. The CDR3 is made up of 15 amino acids. This chain's CDR3 is CATSDSQDGLGEQFF. The CDR3 DNA sequence: TGTGCCACCAGTGATTCCCAAGACGGCCTGGGAGAGCAGTTCTTC.

The table lists this clonotype with many counts. V usage is TRBV29-1 and J usage is TRBJ2-5; maybe TRBD1 (5 bases). Trimming stripped 4 bases from V and 5 bases from J, with 5 bases between. The CDR3 contains 10 residues. The V gene's germline CDR1 is SQVTM and CDR2 ANQGSEA. CDR3 sequence: CSVGQETQYF. CDR3 bases: TGCAGCGTTGGACAGGAGACCCAGTACTTC.

This clonotype appeared a few times. V usage is TRBV6-1 and J usage is TRBJ1-1; TRBD1 matches 7 bases. Germline lookup yields CDR1 MNHNS and CDR2 SASEGT. V shed 7 bases and J 3 bases; nucleotides not matched to a gene: 17. The CDR3 totals 17 residues. CDR3 residues: CASTTEDRAGAYTEAFF. CDR3 DNA: TGTGCCAGCACTACCGAAGACAGGGCTGGAGCGTACACTGAAGCTTTCTTT.

This chain links TRBV20-1 with TRBJ2-7; 11 bases line up with TRBD2. This CDR3 is 15 amino acids long. Per germline, CDR1 DFQATT and CDR2 SNEGSKA (reference sequence). The V segment lost 2 bases and the J segment 0 bases; nucleotides outside the gene matches: 3. The CDR3 reads CSARKLAGASYEQYF. For the CDR3, the DNA is TGCAGTGCTAGAAAACTAGCGGGAGCCTCCTACGAGCAGTACTTC.

This clonotype turned up a few times. The chain carries TRBV20-1 and TRBJ2-1; 8 nucleotides match TRBD2. The CDR3 loop spans 14 amino acids. With V trimmed by 7 bases and J by 9 bases, 14 bases remained unmatched. Per the germline V gene, CDR1 is DFQATT and CDR2 is SNEGSKA (reference sequence). The CDR3 bases are TGCAGTGTTCGTTTCTTAGCGCGGGGGGTTGAGCAGTTCTTC. Amino acids: CSVRFLARGVEQFF.

This clonotype came up a few times. The V call is TRBV12-3 or TRBV12-4, the J call TRBJ2-5; perhaps TRBD2 as D (5 bases). The CDR3 runs to 15 residues. V was trimmed by 3 bases and J by 10 bases, leaving 21 bases between them. In DNA, the CDR3 is TGTGCCAGCAGTTTGTCGAGCGGCTGGCAAGAGGGCCAGTACTTC. This gives the protein CASSLSSGWQEGQYF.

This clonotype was seen a handful of times. The chain recombines TRBV20-1 with TRBJ2-1; 7 bases map to TRBD2. After removal of 6 bases from V and 0 bases from J, the junction contained 8 bases not matched to a gene. CDR1 and CDR2 (germline): DFQATT, SNEGSKA (reference sequence). The CDR3 extends over 15 amino acids. CDR3 region: CSARLAAISYNEQFF. In nucleotides, the CDR3 is TGCAGTGCCCGACTAGCTGCGATCTCCTACAATGAGCAGTTCTTC.

The chain is built from TRBV3-1 and TRBJ2-1, with D perhaps matching TRBD2 (5 bases). The germline gives CDR1 LGHDT, CDR2 YNNKEL (reference sequence). The V end lost 1 base, the J end lost 0 bases, and 13 bases lay between the germline ends. The CDR3 is made up of 17 amino acids. The CDR3 loop reads CASSQGDYGSSYNEQFF. The CDR3 coding sequence is TGTGCCAGCAGCCAAGGCGACTACGGAAGCTCCTACAATGAGCAGTTCTTC.

This sequence joins TRBV20-1 and TRBJ2-3; 13 bases match TRBD2. Germline CDR1 is DFQATT and CDR2 is SNEGSKA (reference sequence). The CDR3 consists of 20 residues. Unmatched junction bases numbered 13, after V lost 1 base and J lost 0 bases. CDR3 residues: CSARGRTGTSGATSTDTQYF. The DNA of the CDR3 is TGCAGTGCTAGAGGCCGAACAGGGACTAGCGGGGCGACTAGCACAGATACGCAGTATTTT.

J is TRBJ1-2 and V is TRBV5-1; 8 bases align to TRBD1. V was clipped by 6 bases and J by 3 bases; unmatched bases: 10. The CDR3 runs to 15 residues. Germline V gives CDR1 SGHRS, CDR2 YFSETQ. CDR3 bases: TGCGCCAGCACCATAACAGGGGGAAGTGACTATGGCTACACCTTC. Translated: CASTITGGSDYGYTF.

This clonotype was seen more than once but under ten times. The J gene is TRBJ2-1, the V gene TRBV9; the D gene is possibly TRBD2 (7 bases). The CDR3 sequence is 14 residues long. V shed 3 bases and J shed 8 bases, with 15 bases lying between them. Per the germline V gene, CDR1 is SGDLS and CDR2 is YYNGEE. The CDR3 loop is CASSAQTGGDEQFF. CDR3 sequence (DNA): TGTGCCAGCAGCGCACAAACGGGGGGCGATGAGCAGTTCTTC. Based on the CDR3 plus reference TRBV9 and TRBJ2-1, the full variable domain is DSGVTQTPKHLITATGQRVTLRCSPRSGDLSVYWYQQSLDQGLQFLIQYYNGEERAKGNILERFSAQQFPDLHSELNLSSLELGDSALYFCASSAQTGGDEQFFGPGTRLTVL.

This chain uses TRBV20-1 with TRBJ2-3; D perhaps matches TRBD2 (6 bases). This CDR3 is 16 amino acids long. Trimming shortened V by 1 base and J by 0 bases, and 14 bases separated the two germline ends. Germline V gene lookup returns CDR1 DFQATT and CDR2 SNEGSKA (reference sequence). CDR3 DNA sequence: TGCAGTGCTAGAGTGGCGGGGCCCTTAAGCACAGATACGCAGTATTTT. This sequence encodes CSARVAGPLSTDTQYF.

The V call is TRBV5-1, the J call TRBJ2-5; D ambiguous. Germline values: CDR1 SGHRS, CDR2 YFSETQ. V was clipped by 4 bases and J by 5 bases, with 15 bases between them. This CDR3 contains 14 residues. The CDR3 loop is CASSPLRLEETQYF. The CDR3 coding sequence is TGCGCCAGCAGCCCCCTGAGGTTGGAGGAGACCCAGTACTTC. Looking up the rest from reference TRBV5-1 and TRBJ2-5 gives the full variable domain: KAGVTQTPRYLIKTRGQQVTLSCSPISGHRSVSWYQQTPGQGLQFLFEYFSETQRNKGNFPGRFSGRQFSNSRSEMNVSTLELGDSALYLCASSPLRLEETQYFGPGTRLLVL.

The chain has TRBV20-1 and TRBJ2-1; TRBD2 matches 11 bases. From germline, CDR1 is DFQATT and CDR2 SNEGSKA (reference sequence). This CDR3 spans 13 amino acids. V trimming: 5 bases; J trimming: 10 bases; junction bases outside the gene matches: 7. The CDR3 DNA reads as TGCAGTGCTGCGACTAGCGGGGCCGGGGAGCAGTTCTTC. Residues: CSAATSGAGEQFF.

This clonotype has just a few counts. CDR3 loop: CAIPQGPDIQYF. In DNA form, the CDR3 reads TGTGCCATCCCCCAAGGCCCAGACATTCAGTACTTC. This sequence joins TRBV7-2 and TRBJ2-4; D is unclear. V lost 10 bases and J 8 bases, leaving 15 bases between the germline ends. CDR3 length equals 12 residues. Germline lookup yields CDR1 SGHTA and CDR2 FQGNSA. The whole variable domain, remainder taken from reference TRBV7-2 and TRBJ2-4, is GAGVSQSPSNKVTEKGKDVELRCDPISGHTALYWYRQSLGQGLEFLIYFQGNSAPDKSGLPSDRFSAERTGGSVSTLTIQRTQQEDSAVYLCAIPQGPDIQYFGAGTRLSVL.

The gene calls are TRBV6-5 and TRBJ1-2; TRBD1 might be the D (6 bases). The V end was cut by 2 bases, the J end by 4 bases, with 11 bases between. Germline V lookup: CDR1 MNHEY, CDR2 SVGAGI. This CDR3 is built from 14 residues. CDR3 nucleotide sequence: TGTGCCAGCAGTTACGTCAGGGGTATCTATGGCTACACCTTC. Translated, it gives CASSYVRGIYGYTF.

This clonotype was observed many times. The genes are TRBV7-2 and TRBJ2-1; D perhaps matches TRBD2 (7 bases). V was pared by 4 bases and J by 8 bases, with 18 bases between. The CDR3 length is 15 residues. CDR1 is SGHTA, CDR2 FQGNSA, per germline. DNA for the CDR3: TGTGCCAGCAGCTATGGAGGGGGGGCCAGCGATGAGCAGTTCTTC. Residues: CASSYGGGASDEQFF.

This chain links TRBV7-9 with TRBJ2-1; D is tentatively TRBD1 or TRBD2 (5 bases each). The germline V and J ends were trimmed by 9 bases and 15 bases, with 21 bases remaining between them. CDR1 and CDR2 from the germline V gene are SEHNR and FQNEAQ (reference sequence). This CDR3 comprises 12 residues. CDR3 DNA: TGTGCCAGTCAACCCGGGACGGGGAATCCGTTCTTC. Translated, it gives CASQPGTGNPFF.

This clonotype was counted only a few times. The CDR3 coding sequence is TGCAGCGTTGAAGAACCCTTGGGGGGGGATACGCAGTATTTT. It translates to CSVEEPLGGDTQYF. The rearrangement joins TRBV29-1 to TRBJ2-3; 7 nucleotides agree with TRBD2. Trimming cost V 0 bases and J 6 bases; bases outside gene matches: 6. Germline-derived CDR1 and CDR2 are SQVTM and ANQGSEA. This CDR3 spans 14 amino acids.

The V call is TRBV7-2, the J call TRBJ2-7; 15 bases fit TRBD2. V was pared by 0 bases and J by 4 bases, with 4 bases of the junction left unmatched. CDR3 length: 17 residues. Germline CDR1 SGHTA, CDR2 FQGNSA. In DNA, the CDR3 is TGTGCCAGCAGCTTAGCGGGACTAGCGGGAGGCTTTTACGAGCAGTACTTC. It yields the protein CASSLAGLAGGFYEQYF.

There are a few counts of this clonotype. The V call is TRBV5-5, the J call TRBJ2-1, with 12 nucleotides matching TRBD2. The germline gives CDR1 SGHKS, CDR2 YYEKEE (reference sequence). This CDR3 spans 16 amino acids. The junction had 8 bases not matched to a gene; V was cut back by 2 bases and J by 8 bases. The CDR3 DNA follows: TGTGCCAGCAGCTTTCTAGCGGGAGGGCTTGGGGATGAGCAGTTCTTC. This translates into CASSFLAGGLGDEQFF.

The rearrangement uses TRBV3-1 and TRBJ2-1; D gene unclear. Trimming stripped 1 base from V and 8 bases from J, with 6 bases between. The CDR3 extends over 12 amino acids. Germline V lookup: CDR1 LGHDT, CDR2 YNNKEL (reference sequence). CDR3 in amino acids: CASSQGLDEQFF. CDR3 nucleotides: TGTGCCAGCAGCCAAGGTCTAGATGAGCAGTTCTTC.

In its sample, this clonotype was seen a few times. The genes are TRBV12-3 or TRBV12-4 and TRBJ1-5; D remains ambiguous. The CDR3 contains 15 residues. Trimming removed 3 bases from V and 2 bases from J, with 11 bases in between. This CDR3 is CASSLLGPGNQPQHF. The CDR3 DNA follows: TGTGCCAGCAGTTTGTTAGGACCGGGCAATCAGCCCCAGCATTTT.